This passage covers 2 T cell receptor beta chains from one sample sequenced in a study of CD8+ T cells in alopecia areata. Extracted from the samples, RNA was reverse transcribed into cDNA to serve as the sequencing template. Sequencing was performed with immunoSEQ multiplex PCR; in TCRdb, only in-frame clones are kept and a portion is missing. This table has roughly 150,000 clones, less than 75% appearing once. Source material: CD8+ T cells sorted from blood. Receptor source: a human donor in good health.

This clone has just a few counts. The chain carries TRBV5-1 and TRBJ2-1, with D hard to call. The CDR3 spans 13 residues. CDR1 and CDR2 (germline): SGHRS, YFSETQ. The ends were cut back, 4 bases at V and 9 bases at J, with 14 bases in the middle. The CDR3 sequence: CASSPMQSGEQFF. The CDR3 DNA reads as TGCGCCAGCAGCCCCATGCAGTCCGGTGAGCAGTTCTTC.

The V and J genes are TRBV27 and TRBJ2-2, with D uncertain. Germline loops: CDR1 MNHEY, CDR2 SMNVEV (reference sequence). This CDR3 comprises 14 residues. The ends were cut back, 0 bases at V and 3 bases at J, with 5 bases in the middle. The CDR3 nucleotides read TGTGCCAGCAGTTTATCCGGCTACACCGGGGAGCTGTTTTTT. This codes for CASSLSGYTGELFF.